This is a list of T cell receptor beta chains from one sample in a study of Ad26.COV2.S vaccination and SARS-CoV-2 variants. Produced via immunoSEQ multiplex PCR; TCRdb's table is partial and in-frame only. This sample has about 350,000 clones, with just over 90% found just once. This specimen consisted of peripheral blood, obtained after recovery from COVID-19. The receptor source for this set is a human donor who had recovered from COVID-19. The CDR3 runs from the conserved cysteine through the conserved F or W. D genes are given only for firm matches. Clone size appears in some rows only: once, few, many, or a class for an expanded clone.

TRBV6-2/TRBV6-3	NA	TRBJ2-3	TRBD2	CASSPGLAGGPRVTDTQYF	TGTGCCAGCAGTCCGGGACTAGCGGGGGGGCCCCGGGTCACAGATACGCAGTATTTT
TRBV15	NA	TRBJ2-6	NA	CATYTGNGANVLTF	TGTGCCACCTATACAGGGAACGGGGCCAACGTCCTGACTTTC
TRBV9	NA	TRBJ1-3	NA	CASSVARGGSGNTIYF	TGTGCCAGCAGCGTAGCCCGGGGAGGCTCTGGAAACACCATATATTTT
TRBV19	NA	TRBJ1-2	NA	CASSGRADYGYTF	TGTGCCAGTAGTGGCAGGGCTGACTATGGCTACACCTTC
TRBV3-1/TRBV3-2	NA	TRBJ2-1	TRBD1	CASSQDSRGQWYNEQFF	TGTGCCAGCAGCCAAGATAGTAGGGGGCAGTGGTACAATGAGCAGTTCTTC
TRBV19	NA	TRBJ2-6	NA	CASSIEEFSGANVLTF	TGTGCCAGTAGTATAGAGGAATTCTCTGGGGCCAACGTCCTGACTTTC
TRBV27	NA	TRBJ2-7	TRBD2	CASSVSGQSSYEQYF	TGTGCCAGCAGTGTTAGCGGGCAGAGCTCCTACGAGCAGTACTTC
TRBV5-1	NA	TRBJ1-6	NA	CASSLVQGSSPSPLHF	TGCGCCAGCAGCCTAGTCCAGGGCTCATCCCCATCACCCCTCCACTTT
TRBV3-1/TRBV3-2	once	TRBJ1-1	NA	CASSQVVQPNTEAFF	TGTGCCAGCAGCCAAGTCGTACAGCCGAACACTGAAGCTTTCTTT
TRBV6-1	NA	TRBJ2-7	NA	CASSEIIGRSYEQYF	TGTGCCAGCAGTGAAATAATTGGACGGTCCTACGAGCAGTACTTC
TRBV7-3	few	TRBJ1-1	TRBD1	CASSSGQLNTEAFF	TGTGCCAGCAGCTCGGGACAGCTGAACACTGAAGCTTTCTTT
TRBV6-1	NA	TRBJ1-2	NA	CASSEAGTPMAYGYTF	TGTGCCAGCAGTGAAGCCGGGACCCCAATGGCCTATGGCTACACCTTC
TRBV28	NA	TRBJ2-7	NA	CASSLFPSSGYEQYF	TGTGCCAGCAGTTTATTTCCGTCTTCCGGGTACGAGCAGTACTTC
TRBV19	NA	TRBJ1-1	TRBD1	CATSYRGYTEAFF	TGTGCCACCTCCTACAGGGGTTACACTGAAGCTTTCTTT
TRBV7-9	once	TRBJ2-1	TRBD2	CASMGLASNEQFF	TGTGCCAGCATGGGACTAGCTTCCAATGAGCAGTTCTTC
TRBV5-6	NA	TRBJ1-2	NA	CASSPGGRYGYTF	TGTGCCAGCAGCCCTGGCGGCCGTTATGGCTACACCTTC
TRBV12-5	NA	TRBJ1-6	TRBD1	CASGLTQGTVLNSPLHF	TGTGCTAGTGGTTTGACCCAAGGGACAGTCCTCAATTCACCCCTCCACTTT
TRBV6-2/TRBV6-3	NA	TRBJ1-5	NA	CASSSGGHPSNQPQHF	TGTGCCAGCAGTTCCGGAGGACATCCTAGCAATCAGCCCCAGCATTTT
TRBV27	NA	TRBJ1-1	NA	CASSLGIGAEAFF	TGTGCCAGCAGTTTAGGTATCGGAGCTGAAGCTTTCTTT
TRBV6-5	NA	TRBJ1-5	NA	CASGAEGDQPQHF	TGTGCCAGCGGGGCCGAAGGGGATCAGCCCCAGCATTTT
TRBV16	few	TRBJ1-5	NA	CASSQSRLSNQPQHF	TGTGCCAGCAGCCAATCCCGACTTAGCAATCAGCCCCAGCATTTT
TRBV4-1	NA	TRBJ1-1	NA	CASSQVQGTTEAFF	TGCGCCAGCAGCCAAGTTCAGGGGACGACTGAAGCTTTCTTT
TRBV10-1	once	TRBJ2-7	TRBD2	CASTAGGGSYEQYF	TGCGCCAGCACAGCGGGGGGTGGTTCCTACGAGCAGTACTTC
TRBV11-2	NA	TRBJ2-3	NA	CASSLLAAKTDTQYF	TGTGCCAGCAGCTTATTAGCGGCGAAAACAGATACGCAGTATTTT
TRBV27	few	TRBJ2-2	NA	CASSASHGELFF	TGTGCCAGCAGTGCCTCCCACGGGGAGCTGTTTTTT
TRBV6-1	NA	TRBJ1-6	NA	CASSGPDSSPYNSPLHF	TGTGCCAGCAGTGGGCCGGACAGTTCTCCCTATAATTCACCCCTCCACTTT
TRBV6-5	few	TRBJ2-7	NA	CASSYQPTGSYEQYF	TGTGCCAGCAGTTACCAACCGACAGGCTCCTACGAGCAGTACTTC
TRBV7-8	NA	TRBJ1-4	NA	CASRDRGLGEKLFF	TGTGCCAGCAGAGACCGGGGGCTAGGTGAAAAACTGTTTTTT
TRBV2	NA	TRBJ1-1	NA	CASSTTGLTEAFF	TGTGCCAGCAGTACCACAGGGCTCACTGAAGCTTTCTTT
TRBV1	NA	TRBJ1-1	NA	CTSSQDRPTGPLNTEAFF	TGCACCAGCAGCCAAGATCGACCGACCGGGCCTCTGAACACTGAAGCTTTCTTT
TRBV7-6	once	TRBJ2-7	TRBD2	CASSLEGSGGANSYEQYF	TGTGCCAGCAGCTTAGAGGGTAGCGGGGGGGCTAACTCCTACGAGCAGTACTTC
TRBV5-1	NA	TRBJ1-1	TRBD1	CASSLAGGIEAFF	TGCGCCAGCAGCTTGGCAGGGGGAATTGAAGCTTTCTTT
TRBV12-3/TRBV12-4	few	TRBJ1-6	TRBD1	CATGQGNSPLHF	TGTGCCACCGGACAGGGGAATTCACCCCTCCACTTT
TRBV5-1	NA	TRBJ2-3	NA	CASSLAGVSSTDTQYF	TGCGCCAGCAGCTTGGCCGGAGTTTCTAGCACAGATACGCAGTATTTT
TRBV24-1	NA	TRBJ1-1	NA	CATAPRGATEAFF	TGTGCCACCGCGCCCCGTGGGGCCACTGAAGCTTTCTTT
TRBV6-6	NA	TRBJ2-3	NA	CASSYSGEADTQYF	TGTGCCAGCAGTTACTCTGGGGAGGCTGATACGCAGTATTTT
TRBV6-2/TRBV6-3	NA	TRBJ2-7	TRBD2	CASSYPRAGEPYEQYF	TGTGCCAGCAGTTACCCAAGAGCGGGAGAGCCCTACGAGCAGTACTTC
TRBV2	NA	TRBJ2-7	NA	CASSEGWLAYEQYF	TGTGCCAGCAGTGAAGGATGGCTAGCGTACGAGCAGTACTTC
TRBV14	NA	TRBJ1-6	NA	CASSQGSYNSPLHF	TGTGCCAGCAGCCAAGGATCCTATAATTCACCCCTCCACTTT
TRBV19	NA	TRBJ2-5	NA	CASNEVGRRWETQYF	TGTGCCAGTAACGAGGTAGGCCGGAGGTGGGAGACCCAGTACTTC
TRBV11-2	NA	TRBJ1-2	NA	CASSNYTGIYGYTF	TGTGCCAGCAGCAACTACACCGGGATATATGGCTACACCTTC
TRBV4-2	NA	TRBJ1-4	NA	CASSQTRGGNEKLFF	TGTGCCAGCAGCCAAACGAGGGGGGGAAATGAAAAACTGTTTTTT
TRBV7-9	NA	TRBJ1-5	NA	CASSLTGSNQPQHF	TGTGCCAGCAGCTTAACAGGGAGCAATCAGCCCCAGCATTTT
TRBV10-3	NA	TRBJ2-7	TRBD1	CAISESVGKQTGDF	TGTGCCATCAGTGAGTCGGTCGGGAAACAGACAGGGGACTTC
TRBV7-2	NA	TRBJ1-5	TRBD1	CASSLKTGDQPQHF	TGTGCCAGCAGCTTAAAGACAGGGGACCAGCCCCAGCATTTT